The 25 T cell receptor beta chains below come from one sample, sequenced in a study of T-cell memory formation after mild COVID-19 (dated by TCRdb to the early 2020s). The library was obtained by 5' RACE. TCRdb shows the sequencer as Illumina NovaSeq 6000. TCRdb trimmed the raw reads at Q25, called clones with MiXCR and kept productive beta chains. Each CDR3 protein gets just one entry, which takes the most common genes and DNA from the rows behind it. The sample yields 260,000 or so distinct CDR3 sequences; 15% to 20% were counted once. Clones ranked in the top ten supply 22% of the sample. Sequencing was performed on PBMCs or a T cell subset sorted from them (not recorded which). All receptors come from a man between 18 and 29 years old who had mild COVID-19 (a few samples of this study predate the infection). The sample titles of this study are shuffled in the database, so cell type and time point are left out; the donor was told from shared clones.

The rearrangement uses TRBV6-6 and TRBJ1-6; D is unclear. V lost 10 bases and J lost 3, with 10 bases in between. The CDR3 contains 13 residues. The germline gives CDR1 MNHNY, CDR2 SVGAGI (reference sequence). CDR3 nucleotides: TGTGCCACCGAAACGGGCTATAATTCACCCCTCCACTTT. Amino acids: CATETGYNSPLHF.

This chain joins TRBV11-2 and TRBJ2-3; D is ambiguous. Trimming left V 1 base short and J 2 bases short, with 10 bases between. Germline loops: CDR1 SGHAT, CDR2 FQNNGV. The CDR3 length is 15 residues. CDR3 loop: CASSLAGSNTDTQYF. The CDR3 coding sequence is TGTGCCAGCAGCTTAGCTGGCTCCAACACAGATACGCAGTATTTT.

The chain employs TRBV4-3 and TRBJ1-2; no clear D gene. V lost 0 bases and J lost 5, with 7 bases in between. CDR3 length: 13 residues. Germline V gives CDR1 LGHNA, CDR2 YSLEER. CDR3 amino acids: CASSQEDGYGYTF. The CDR3 DNA follows: TGCGCCAGCAGCCAAGAAGATGGGTATGGCTACACCTTC.

This clonotype was seen a few times. This rearrangement joins TRBV12-3 or TRBV12-4 to TRBJ2-2; 12 bases fit TRBD2. V dropped 2 bases and J dropped 13; count of bases not matched to a gene: 14. The CDR3 runs to 17 residues. The CDR3 nucleotides are TGTGCCAGCAGTTTACCGAGGACTAGCGGGGTGTTATATGGGCTGTTTTTT. The encoded protein is CASSLPRTSGVLYGLFF.

This sequence joins TRBV4-3 and TRBJ2-1; 8 bases line up with TRBD1. Trimming cost V 2 bases and J 6 bases; bases outside gene matches: 3. Germline V CDR1 and CDR2: LGHNA, YSLEER. The CDR3 has 14 amino acids. The CDR3 DNA sequence: TGCGCCAGCAGCCAACCGGGACAGGCCAATGAGCAGTTCTTC. This encodes CASSQPGQANEQFF.

The chain is built from TRBV4-1 and TRBJ2-7; D ambiguous. This CDR3 comprises 19 residues. Germline V gives CDR1 MGHRA, CDR2 YSYEKL. V was cut by 3 bases and J by 0 bases, with 24 bases left in between. In DNA, the CDR3 is TGCGCCAGCAGCCACCCGGTAGGATGGAGTGCACCTGTCTCCTACGAGCAGTACTTC. Translating gives CASSHPVGWSAPVSYEQYF.

In this sample, this clonotype turned up a few times. This chain connects TRBV4-2 to TRBJ2-5; unclear D gene. CDR1 LGHNA and CDR2 YNFKEQ come from the germline V gene. V was cut by 1 base and J by 5 bases, with 8 bases left in between. The CDR3 is made up of 13 amino acids. The CDR3 region is CASSQAMEETQYF. CDR3 nucleotides: TGTGCCAGCAGCCAAGCGATGGAGGAGACCCAGTACTTC.

The chain joins TRBV19 to TRBJ1-2; 10 bases line up with TRBD1. The germline V gene encodes CDR1 LNHDA and CDR2 SQIVND (reference sequence). Unmatched junction bases numbered 3, after V lost 8 bases and J lost 6 bases. The CDR3 is 12 residues long. The CDR3 DNA is TGTGCCAGTGGGGACAGGGGTAATGGCTACACCTTC. This encodes CASGDRGNGYTF.

This clonotype was seen only a few times. The chain couples TRBV6-2 or TRBV6-3 to TRBJ2-3, with 9 bases lining up with TRBD2. This CDR3 has 17 residues. The trim removed 1 base at V and 4 bases at J, leaving 9 bases unmatched. Germline CDR1 MNHEY, CDR2 SVGEGT. The CDR3 nucleotides are TGTGCCAGCAGTTACTACCTGAGCGGGGGGAACGCAGATACGCAGTATTTT. Amino acids: CASSYYLSGGNADTQYF.

V usage is TRBV7-2 and J usage is TRBJ1-1; maybe TRBD1 (5 bases). V shed 6 bases and J shed 4 bases, with 12 bases lying between them. The germline gives CDR1 SGHTA, CDR2 FQGNSA. The CDR3 runs 13 residues. The chain's CDR3 is CASSWQGGTEAFF. The DNA of the CDR3 is TGTGCCAGCAGTTGGCAGGGTGGCACTGAAGCTTTCTTT. Looking up the rest from reference TRBV7-2 and TRBJ1-1 gives the full variable domain: GAGVSQSPSNKVTEKGKDVELRCDPISGHTALYWYRQSLGQGLEFLIYFQGNSAPDKSGLPSDRFSAERTGGSVSTLTIQRTQQEDSAVYLCASSWQGGTEAFFGQGTRLTVV.

This clonotype was detected a few times. The chain joins TRBV6-6 to TRBJ2-7, with D perhaps matching TRBD2 (7 bases). There are 13 residues in the CDR3. Trimming left V 7 bases short and J 6 bases short, with 16 bases between. The germline gives CDR1 MNHNY, CDR2 SVGAGI (reference sequence). In DNA form, the CDR3 reads TGTGCCAGCATGGTGGGGGCGGGGGTCGAGCAGTACGTC. This encodes CASMVGAGVEQYV.

V gene TRBV4-3 combines with J gene TRBJ2-1; 9 bases line up with TRBD2. The germline V gene has CDR1 LGHNA and CDR2 YSLEER. There are 17 residues in the CDR3. J was trimmed by 0 bases and V by 0 bases; bases with no gene match: 3. CDR3 coding DNA: TGCGCCAGCAGCCAAGAACTAGCGGGCCACTCCTACAATGAGCAGTTCTTC. Translation: CASSQELAGHSYNEQFF.

This rearrangement joins TRBV12-5 to TRBJ2-3; D may match TRBD1 or TRBD2 (5 bases each). The germline V gene has CDR1 LGHNT and CDR2 FRNRAP. CDR3 length: 14 residues. The CDR3 reads CASRQGAGPDTQYF. The CDR3 DNA reads as TGTGCCAGCAGGCAGGGCGCGGGCCCAGATACGCAGTATTTT.

A few counts support this clonotype. The V gene is TRBV5-1, the J gene TRBJ1-4; the D gene is possibly TRBD1 (5 bases). The V gene's germline CDR1 is SGHRS and CDR2 YFSETQ. The CDR3 is 15 residues long. Trimming pared 4 bases from V and 0 bases from J, leaving 10 bases between. The CDR3 protein is CASSDQGATNEKLFF. The CDR3 DNA follows: TGCGCCAGCAGCGACCAGGGAGCAACTAATGAAAAACTGTTTTTT.

Written as DNA, the CDR3 is TGTGCCAGCAGCTCCTCCGTGGACAGGGGGATAGGAAACACCATATATTTT. Amino acid sequence: CASSSSVDRGIGNTIYF. This chain joins TRBV7-9 and TRBJ1-3; 10 bases match TRBD1. CDR3 size: 17 residues. V lost 4 bases to trimming and J lost 4 bases; unmatched junction nucleotides: 10. Germline values: CDR1 SEHNR, CDR2 FQNEAQ (reference sequence).

In this sample, this clonotype turned up a few times. The chain has TRBV10-3 and TRBJ1-1, with D hard to call. The CDR3 has 14 amino acids. V was clipped by 7 bases and J by 0 bases, with 12 bases between them. The V gene's germline CDR1 is ENHRY and CDR2 SYGVKD. In DNA form, the CDR3 reads TGTGCCATCATGGAAGGTGGGCTGAACACTGAAGCTTTCTTT. It yields the protein CAIMEGGLNTEAFF.

A few counts support this clonotype. This chain connects TRBV7-2 to TRBJ2-7, with no clear D. Per germline, CDR1 SGHTA and CDR2 FQGNSA. Trimming took 2 bases from V and 5 from J, leaving 16 bases between them. The CDR3 is 15 residues long. The DNA of the CDR3 is TGTGCCAGCAGCTTAATGGCCACTGCGGCCGACGAGCAGTACGTC. This codes for CASSLMATAADEQYV.

This clonotype was detected ten times or more. The chain carries TRBV6-2 or TRBV6-3 and TRBJ2-2, with D tentatively TRBD1 or TRBD2 (6 bases each). The CDR3 is 15 residues long. Germline CDR1 MNHEY, CDR2 SVGEGT. Trimming removed 5 bases from V and 7 bases from J, with 17 bases in between. CDR3 nucleotide sequence: TGTGCCAGCAGTCCCGGCCGGGGGCTTAACGGGGAGCTGTTTTTT. Protein sequence: CASSPGRGLNGELFF.

This clonotype was recorded at least ten times. CDR3 in amino acids: CASSQDTDSSSGNTIYF. DNA of the CDR3: TGTGCCAGCAGCCAAGACACAGACTCCAGCTCTGGAAACACCATATATTTT. V and J are TRBV4-2 and TRBJ1-3, with D unresolved. CDR3 length: 17 residues. Deletions cut 0 bases from V and 0 bases from J, with 12 bases between. CDR1 and CDR2 from the germline V gene are LGHNA and YNFKEQ.

This sequence joins TRBV7-2 and TRBJ2-5; D possibly matches TRBD1 or TRBD2 (7 bases each). From germline, CDR1 is SGHTA and CDR2 FQGNSA. This CDR3 region has 14 residues. V dropped 5 bases and J dropped 10 bases, with 20 bases sitting between them. The DNA of the CDR3 is TGTGCCAGCAGCCAGGGACTACCGACAGGGAGCCAGTACTTC. This sequence encodes CASSQGLPTGSQYF.

The rearrangement links TRBV4-2 to TRBJ1-2, with D maybe TRBD1 (5 bases). The V gene's germline CDR1 is LGHNA and CDR2 YNFKEQ. Trimming took off 0 bases at V and 1 base at J, with 12 bases between the two ends. The CDR3 covers 16 residues. The CDR3 is CASSQELGELNYGYTF. For the CDR3, the DNA is TGTGCCAGCAGCCAAGAATTAGGGGAACTTAACTATGGCTACACCTTC.

This clonotype was counted a few times. Here the CDR3 reads CSAGRSGGVVDTQYF. The CDR3 nucleotides read TGCAGTGCCGGGAGGAGCGGGGGGGTAGTAGATACGCAGTATTTT. The V call is TRBV20-1, the J call TRBJ2-3; 10 nucleotides agree with TRBD2. CDR3 size: 15 residues. The V segment lost 6 bases and the J segment 5 bases; nucleotides outside the gene matches: 11. Per germline, CDR1 DFQATT and CDR2 SNEGSKA (reference sequence).

In its sample, this clonotype was seen a few times. The chain has TRBV6-5 and TRBJ1-1; D ambiguous. Trimming pared 2 bases from V and 1 base from J, leaving 8 bases between. The CDR3 covers 14 residues. Germline V gene data show CDR1 as MNHEY and CDR2 as SVGAGI. The CDR3 bases are TGTGCCAGCAGTTACGACGGGTGGAACACTGAAGCTTTCTTT. It yields the protein CASSYDGWNTEAFF.

This clonotype was seen a handful of times. The V gene is TRBV4-2, the J gene TRBJ1-1, with unresolved D. V gave up 0 bases and J gave up 11 bases, with 10 bases separating them. Germline-derived CDR1 and CDR2 are LGHNA and YNFKEQ. The CDR3 contains 12 residues. CDR3 protein: CASSQDGFTAFF. Here the CDR3 DNA reads TGTGCCAGCAGCCAAGATGGATTTACGGCTTTCTTT.

The rearrangement links TRBV5-1 to TRBJ2-5; weak D call: TRBD2 (6 bases). This CDR3 is 15 amino acids long. Germline V lookup: CDR1 SGHRS, CDR2 YFSETQ. Trimming removed 0 bases from V and 5 bases from J, with 14 bases in between. CDR3 DNA: TGCGCCAGCAGCTTGGGGGACTCCGGCCAGGAGACCCAGTACTTC. Its protein is CASSLGDSGQETQYF.